Listed below are T cell receptor beta chains from one sample, sequenced in a study of shared clonotypes between healthy human individuals. Sequencing used immunoSEQ multiplex PCR; TCRdb keeps in-frame clones, though not all of them. The sample records 450,000 to 500,000 clones, approximately 80% being singletons. Sequencing was performed on PBMCs. These receptors originate from a woman aged 40-49 years in good health. Some clones in this sample may be carry-over from other donors' samples. Both conserved end residues are part of each CDR3. D genes are given only for firm matches. Rows give clone size only sometimes, using once, few, many, or a class for an expanded clone.

j_call	v_call	d_call	clone_size	cdr3_aa	cdr3_nt
TRBJ2-4	TRBV27	-	-	CASSLASGGKNIQYF	TGTGCCAGCAGTCTAGCGAGCGGAGGGAAAAACATTCAGTACTTC
TRBJ1-1	TRBV5-1	-	-	CASRPGTVVNTEAFF	TGCGCCAGCCGCCCCGGGACGGTAGTGAACACTGAAGCTTTCTTT
TRBJ2-2	TRBV9	TRBD2	-	CASSPTGLAANTGELFF	TGTGCCAGCAGCCCGACGGGACTAGCGGCCAACACCGGGGAGCTGTTTTTT
TRBJ2-2	TRBV5-6	TRBD2	-	CASSLGTSTYTGELFF	TGTGCCAGCAGCTTGGGGACTAGCACCTATACCGGGGAGCTGTTTTTT
TRBJ2-5	TRBV18	TRBD1	-	CASSPGSFATGGLETQYF	TGTGCCAGCTCACCTGGCTCTTTTGCGACAGGGGGATTGGAGACCCAGTACTTC
TRBJ2-5	TRBV10-2	TRBD2	-	CASSEARLAGKGRETQYF	TGCGCCAGCAGTGAGGCGAGGCTAGCGGGCAAAGGGCGGGAGACCCAGTACTTC
TRBJ2-5	TRBV5-6	TRBD1	-	CASSSGTGGYQETQYF	TGTGCCAGCAGCTCCGGGACAGGGGGGTACCAAGAGACCCAGTACTTC
TRBJ2-3	TRBV28	-	-	CASSKLRSVIGADTQYF	TGTGCCAGCTCTAAGTTGCGGAGCGTAATAGGGGCAGATACGCAGTATTTT
TRBJ2-1	TRBV7-3	TRBD2	-	CASSPSGRPMNEQFF	TGTGCCAGCAGCCCCAGCGGGAGGCCGATGAATGAGCAGTTCTTC
TRBJ1-3	TRBV6-5	-	-	CASSSPDSSGNTIYF	TGTGCCAGCAGTTCTCCGGACAGCTCTGGAAACACCATATATTTT
TRBJ2-1	TRBV7-2	TRBD2	many	CASSLGTTLTEQFF	TGTGCCAGCAGCCTGGGGACTACCTTAACAGAGCAGTTCTTC
TRBJ1-4	TRBV5-1	-	-	CASSLAGREGLGEKLFF	TGCGCCAGCAGCTTGGCCGGCAGGGAAGGGTTAGGTGAAAAACTGTTTTTT
TRBJ2-5	TRBV29-1	-	-	CSVEEGTIQGTQYF	TGCAGCGTTGAAGAAGGGACAATCCAAGGGACCCAGTACTTC
TRBJ1-3	TRBV7-8	-	-	CASSLEGLSSGNTIYF	TGTGCCAGCAGCTTAGAGGGACTCAGCTCTGGAAACACCATATATTTT
TRBJ2-7	TRBV30	TRBD2	-	CAWSVASGSYEQYF	TGTGCCTGGAGTGTGGCTAGCGGGTCCTACGAGCAGTACTTC
TRBJ1-6	TRBV7-9	-	few	CASSLVGQVDSPLHF	TGTGCCAGCAGCTTAGTTGGGCAGGTGGATTCACCCCTCCACTTT
TRBJ1-5	TRBV7-2	-	-	CASSLGIGSSNQPQHF	TGTGCCAGCAGCTTAGGGATAGGGTCGAGCAATCAGCCCCAGCATTTT
TRBJ1-2	TRBV5-6	-	-	CASSLGDGYGYTF	TGTGCCAGCAGCTTGGGGGACGGCTATGGCTACACCTTC
TRBJ2-7	TRBV9	-	-	CASGLGTAYEQYF	TGTGCCAGCGGCCTAGGCACCGCCTACGAGCAGTACTTC
TRBJ2-3	TRBV7-6	-	many	CASSLVQGTDTQYF	TGTGCCAGCAGCTTAGTGCAGGGCACAGATACGCAGTATTTT
TRBJ2-1	TRBV7-9	TRBD2	-	CASSLLAGFYNEQFF	TGTGCCAGCAGCCTCCTAGCGGGCTTCTACAATGAGCAGTTCTTC
TRBJ1-5	TRBV6-5	-	many	CASSSEQPQHF	TGTGCCAGCAGTTCGGAGCAGCCCCAGCATTTT